A selection of T cell receptor beta chains follows, all from one sample in a study of cytomegalovirus exposure and HLA in healthy donors. Sequencing was performed with immunoSEQ multiplex PCR; in TCRdb, only in-frame clones are kept and a portion is missing. The sample lists roughly 100,000 clones, approximately 72% occurring once. Sequenced material: PBMCs. Receptors were obtained from a man aged 30 to 39 in good health and CMV-seronegative. Both conserved end residues are part of each CDR3. Each record gives: J gene, V gene, CDR3 protein.

>TRBJ2-1|TRBV2
CASSEGVASGSNEQFF
>TRBJ1-1|TRBV27
CASKAGINTEAFF
>TRBJ1-5|TRBV9
CASSPGQGSNQPQHF
>TRBJ1-1|TRBV27
CASSLYTEAMNTEAFF
>TRBJ2-7|TRBV10-3
CAIGVRDYEQYF
>TRBJ2-1|TRBV19
CASSIREGPREQFF
>TRBJ2-5|TRBV2
CASSGAQTSGNRKTQYF
>TRBJ2-1|TRBV9
CASSVDNFPHEQFF
>TRBJ2-1|TRBV6-4
CASSDSMGTGSDEQFF
>TRBJ2-7|TRBV4-3
CASSQVLAGPCEQYF
>TRBJ2-1|TRBV6-4
CASGSAGGFYNEQFF
>TRBJ1-2|TRBV6-6
CASSYNTGGYGYTF
>TRBJ2-7|TRBV6-5
CASRAGTGTNEQYF
>TRBJ2-1|TRBV10-1
CASSGSTSGGVSYNEQFF
>TRBJ1-2|TRBV9
CASSANPGTATNYGYTF
>TRBJ2-3|TRBV7-8
CASSSWTGGTDTQYF
>TRBJ2-7|TRBV4-1
CASSQERDEQYF
>TRBJ2-4|TRBV7-2
CASSLAGSEAKNIQYF
>TRBJ2-7|TRBV21-1
CASSKGPTLSAGF
>TRBJ2-7|TRBV28
CASSLWDSSYEQYF
>TRBJ1-5|TRBV5-8
CASSNQANQPQHF
>TRBJ2-3|TRBV11-3
CASSLNPGQGSTDTQYF
>TRBJ2-7|TRBV6-5
CASSLGGTYEQYF